A selection of T cell receptor beta chains follows, all from one sample in a study of CD8+CD57+ T cells in acquired aplastic anemia. Via MiXCR, TCRdb re-called the reads, giving one row per CDR3 protein. The sample has about 120,000 distinct CDR3 sequences, 50% to 60% seen once; the top ten hold around 29%. Sequencing used sorted CD4+, CD8+, or CD8+CD57+ T cells (not recorded which) from PBMCs. The origin of the receptors is a human donor with aplastic anemia. Each CDR3 is given with its conserved first and last residue. The D gene is left open where the match is weak. Not all rows give a size; the values are once, few, many and, for expanded clones, a class.

D	V	J	size	DNA	CDR3
NA	TRBV25-1	TRBJ2-7	few	TGTGCCAGCAGTCCAAAAGGGACTTCATACGAGCAGTACTTC	CASSPKGTSYEQYF
TRBD1	TRBV15	TRBJ1-1	NA	TGTGCCACCGGATCCACGCGGACAGGGGGCACGGACACTGAAGCTTTCTTT	CATGSTRTGGTDTEAFF
NA	TRBV5-5	TRBJ1-5	many	TGTGCCAGCAGCTTCGGGAAAAGCAATCAGCCCCAGCATTTT	CASSFGKSNQPQHF
TRBD1	TRBV2	TRBJ2-7	NA	TGTGCCAGCAAGCCGGGACAGGGCCCCTACGAGCAGTACTTC	CASKPGQGPYEQYF
TRBD2	TRBV24-1	TRBJ2-1	few	TGTGCCACCAGTGAGGGGGGGACGAGTGAGCAGTTCTTC	CATSEGGTSEQFF
TRBD2	TRBV29-1	TRBJ2-7	many	TGCAGCGTTTGGACTAGCGGGAGCACCGAGCAGTACTTC	CSVWTSGSTEQYF
NA	TRBV5-1	TRBJ1-2	NA	TGCGCCAGCAGCTTGGAACGGGCTAACTATGGCTACACCTTC	CASSLERANYGYTF
TRBD1	TRBV9	TRBJ2-7	NA	TGTGCCAGCAGTGTTACAGGGGGCCGAGACGAGCAGTACTTC	CASSVTGGRDEQYF
NA	TRBV2	TRBJ2-7	few	TGTGCCAGCAGTCGTCGCTGGGACGACTACGAGCAGTACTTC	CASSRRWDDYEQYF
NA	TRBV10-1	TRBJ2-3	NA	TGCGCCAGCAGTGGATATATCACAGATACGCAGTATTTT	CASSGYITDTQYF
NA	TRBV20-1	TRBJ2-7	NA	TGCAGTGCTAGAAGGCAGTCGGACGAGCAGTACTTC	CSARRQSDEQYF
TRBD1	TRBV20-1	TRBJ2-3	few	TGCAGTGCTAAGGGGGCGGCAGATACGCAGTATTTT	CSAKGAADTQYF
TRBD1	TRBV27	TRBJ2-2	NA	TGTGCCAGCAGTTTCGGGCAGGGGGCCGGGGAGCTGTTTTTT	CASSFGQGAGELFF
NA	TRBV15	TRBJ2-7	few	TGTGCCACCAGCAGGGCAGGGGCGTCCGAGCAGTACTTC	CATSRAGASEQYF
NA	TRBV5-1	TRBJ2-7	NA	TGCGCCAGCAGCTTGGGGCGGGAGCAGTACTTC	CASSLGREQYF
TRBD1	TRBV19	TRBJ1-5	NA	TGTGCCAGTAGCCCACACAGGGGTTACGAGCAGCCCCAGCATTTT	CASSPHRGYEQPQHF
NA	TRBV10-3	TRBJ2-2	NA	TGTGCCATCGGGGGGGCGGGAGAAAACACCGGGGAGCTGTTTTTT	CAIGGAGENTGELFF
NA	TRBV24-1	TRBJ1-2	NA	TGTGCCACCAGTGATTTTGCTAGTGATGGCTACACCTTC	CATSDFASDGYTF
TRBD2	TRBV20-1	TRBJ2-7	NA	TGCAGTTACGGAGCGGGGGGCCCCTACGAGCAGTACTTC	CSYGAGGPYEQYF
TRBD2	TRBV20-1	TRBJ2-1	NA	TGCAGTGCTCCTGGACTAGCGGGTTATGAGCAGTTCTTC	CSAPGLAGYEQFF
TRBD1	TRBV27	TRBJ1-5	few	TGTGCCAGCAGTTCCGGGGACAGTTATCAGCCCCAGCATTTT	CASSSGDSYQPQHF
TRBD2	TRBV10-3	TRBJ2-3	NA	TGTGCCATCAGTGAGTCTATAACTAGCGGGACAGATACGCAGTATTTT	CAISESITSGTDTQYF
NA	TRBV6-2/TRBV6-3	TRBJ2-2	NA	TGTGCCAGCAGTTCCAACCCAATCGGGGAGCTGTTTTTT	CASSSNPIGELFF
NA	TRBV11-2	TRBJ2-1	NA	TGTGCCAGCAGCTTCCGTTGGGGTTCGGATGAGCAGTTCTTC	CASSFRWGSDEQFF
TRBD1	TRBV9	TRBJ1-2	many	TGTGCCAGCAGCCGGGGACAGAACTATGGCTACACCTTC	CASSRGQNYGYTF
TRBD1	TRBV19	TRBJ1-4	NA	TGTGCCAGTAGGAAGACAGGGATGAATGAAAAACTGTTTTTT	CASRKTGMNEKLFF
NA	TRBV20-1	TRBJ1-2	many	TGCAGTGCACTGGACCAGGAGAACTATGGCTACACCTTC	CSALDQENYGYTF
NA	TRBV7-9	TRBJ1-1	many	TGTGCCAGCAGCCAACAGGGTTCGAACACTGAAGCTTTCTTT	CASSQQGSNTEAFF
NA	TRBV28	TRBJ1-1	medium-sized	TGTGCCAGCAGTTTTGTCAGGGATACTGAAGCTTTCTTT	CASSFVRDTEAFF